Sequencing of this T cell receptor (beta chain) was carried out in a study of PD-L1 blockade in urothelial cancer. On the study more broadly: Patients started atezolizumab in the mid-2010s, 1,200 mg intravenously every 3 weeks. In the patient group, about 90% of the roughly 29 were males with bladder-origin urothelial cancer. Study-wide points: Patients with durable benefit had greater blood expansion of tumor-associated TCR clones 3 weeks into treatment.

CDR1 and CDR2 (germline): SGHTA, FQGTGA. This CDR3 region has 13 residues. V gave up 1 base and J gave up 8 bases; unmatched junction bases: 4. With regard to this clone: Antigen specificity is unknown.

Noted time point: peripheral blood 6 weeks after treatment start. The patients' disease, urothelial carcinoma, was locally advanced or metastatic. Here immunoSEQ multiplex PCR was the method, and the copy in TCRdb shows in-frame clones only, minus some. The sample carries 100,000 to 150,000 clones, approximately 85% recorded once. This sequence was found in a man in his forties or fifties with urothelial cancer. The rearrangement joins TRBV7-3 to TRBJ1-1; TRBD1 aligns across 7 bases. Material: PBMCs, obtained around atezolizumab (anti-PD-L1) treatment. The DNA of the CDR3 is TGTGCCAGCAGCTTAAATCAGGGACAGGAAGCTTTCTTT. This sequence encodes CASSLNQGQEAFF. Combining the CDR3 with reference TRBV7-3 and TRBJ1-1 gives the whole variable domain GAGVSQTPSNKVTEKGKYVELRCDPISGHTALYWYRQSLGQGPEFLIYFQGTGAADDSGLPNDRFFAVRPEGSVSTLKIQRTERGDSAVYLCASSLNQGQEAFFGQGTRLTVV.